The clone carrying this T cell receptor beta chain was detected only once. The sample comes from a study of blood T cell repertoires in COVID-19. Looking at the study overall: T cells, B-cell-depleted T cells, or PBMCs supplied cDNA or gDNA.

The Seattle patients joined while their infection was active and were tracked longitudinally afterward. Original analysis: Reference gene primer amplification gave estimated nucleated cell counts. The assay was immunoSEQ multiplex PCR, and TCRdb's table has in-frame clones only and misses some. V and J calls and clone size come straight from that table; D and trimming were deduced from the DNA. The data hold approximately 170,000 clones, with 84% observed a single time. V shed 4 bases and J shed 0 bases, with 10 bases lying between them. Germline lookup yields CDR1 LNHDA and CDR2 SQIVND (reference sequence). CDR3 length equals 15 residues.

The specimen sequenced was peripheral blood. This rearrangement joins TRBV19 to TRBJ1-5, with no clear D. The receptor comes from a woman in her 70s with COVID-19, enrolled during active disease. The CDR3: CASSTSGDSNQPQHF. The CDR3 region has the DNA TGTGCCAGTAGTACGTCCGGGGATAGCAATCAGCCCCAGCATTTT.